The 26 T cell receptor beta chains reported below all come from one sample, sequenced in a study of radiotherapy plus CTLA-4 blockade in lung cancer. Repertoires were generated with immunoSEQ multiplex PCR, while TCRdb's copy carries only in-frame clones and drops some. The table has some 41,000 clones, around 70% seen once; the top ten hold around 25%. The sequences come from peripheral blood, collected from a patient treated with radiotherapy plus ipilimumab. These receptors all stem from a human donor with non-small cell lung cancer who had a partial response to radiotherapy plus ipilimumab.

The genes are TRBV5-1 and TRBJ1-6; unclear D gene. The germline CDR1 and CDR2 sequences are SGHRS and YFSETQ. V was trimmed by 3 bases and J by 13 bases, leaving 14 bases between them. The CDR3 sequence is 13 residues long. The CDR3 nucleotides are TGCGCCAGCAGCTCGTCAGACGCGGCGCCCCTCCACTTT. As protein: CASSSSDAAPLHF.

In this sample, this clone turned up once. In DNA form, the CDR3 reads TGCGCCAGCAGCTTGGAGGAGAGTGAGCAGTTCTTC. It yields the protein CASSLEESEQFF. The rearrangement links TRBV5-1 to TRBJ2-1, with D unclear. Germline V lookup: CDR1 SGHRS, CDR2 YFSETQ. The CDR3 loop spans 12 amino acids. V dropped 0 bases and J dropped 9 bases, with 7 bases sitting between them.

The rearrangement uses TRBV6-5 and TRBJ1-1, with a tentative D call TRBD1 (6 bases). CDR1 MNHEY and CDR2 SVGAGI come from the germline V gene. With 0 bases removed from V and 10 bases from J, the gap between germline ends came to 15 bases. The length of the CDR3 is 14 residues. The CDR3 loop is CASSYSDRIPLAFF. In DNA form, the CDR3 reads TGTGCCAGCAGTTACTCCGACAGGATTCCGTTAGCTTTCTTT.

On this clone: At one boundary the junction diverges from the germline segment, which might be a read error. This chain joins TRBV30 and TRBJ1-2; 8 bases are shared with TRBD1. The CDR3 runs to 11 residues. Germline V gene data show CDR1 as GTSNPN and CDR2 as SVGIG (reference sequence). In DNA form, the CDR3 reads TGTGCCTGGAACTCGGGGACAGGATATTTCTTC. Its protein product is CAWNSGTGYFF.

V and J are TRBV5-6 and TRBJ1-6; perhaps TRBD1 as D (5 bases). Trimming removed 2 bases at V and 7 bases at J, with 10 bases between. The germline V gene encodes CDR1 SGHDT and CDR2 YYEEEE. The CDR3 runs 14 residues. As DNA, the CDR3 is TGTGCCAGCAGCTTTGTTGCAGGGAATTCACCCCTCCACTTT. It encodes CASSFVAGNSPLHF.

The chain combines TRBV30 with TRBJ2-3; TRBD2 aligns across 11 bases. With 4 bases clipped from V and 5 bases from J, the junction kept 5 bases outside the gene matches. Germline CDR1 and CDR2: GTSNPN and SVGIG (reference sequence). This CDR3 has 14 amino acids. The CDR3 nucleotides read TGTGCCTGGACTAGCGGGAGGATCGGAGATACGCAGTATTTT. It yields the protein CAWTSGRIGDTQYF.

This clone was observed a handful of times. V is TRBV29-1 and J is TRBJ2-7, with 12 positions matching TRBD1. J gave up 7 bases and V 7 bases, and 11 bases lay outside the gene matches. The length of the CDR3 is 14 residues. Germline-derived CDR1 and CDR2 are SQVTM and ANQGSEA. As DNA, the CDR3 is TGCAGCGCCACCGGGACAGGGGGCTTCGGTGAGCAGTACTTC. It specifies CSATGTGGFGEQYF.

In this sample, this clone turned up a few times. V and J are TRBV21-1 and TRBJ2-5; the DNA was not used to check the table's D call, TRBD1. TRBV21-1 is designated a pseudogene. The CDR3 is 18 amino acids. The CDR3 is CASSNRWNWGQGGETQYF. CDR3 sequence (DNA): TGTGCCAGCAGCAATAGGTGGAATTGGGGACAGGGTGGCGAGACCCAGTACTTC.

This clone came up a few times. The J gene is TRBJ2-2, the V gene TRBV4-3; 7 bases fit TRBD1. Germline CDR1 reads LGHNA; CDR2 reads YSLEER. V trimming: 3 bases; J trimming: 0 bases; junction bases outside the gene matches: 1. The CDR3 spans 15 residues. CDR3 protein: CASSQGQSNTGELFF. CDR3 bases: TGCGCCAGCAGCCAGGGACAGTCGAACACCGGGGAGCTGTTTTTT.

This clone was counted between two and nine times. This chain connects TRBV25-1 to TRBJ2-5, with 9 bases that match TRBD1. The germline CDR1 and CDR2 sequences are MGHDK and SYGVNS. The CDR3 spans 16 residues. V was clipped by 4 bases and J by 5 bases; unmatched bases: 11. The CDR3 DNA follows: TGTGCCAGCAGTGGGGACAGGGCCTTCTCACAGGAGACCCAGTACTTC. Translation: CASSGDRAFSQETQYF.

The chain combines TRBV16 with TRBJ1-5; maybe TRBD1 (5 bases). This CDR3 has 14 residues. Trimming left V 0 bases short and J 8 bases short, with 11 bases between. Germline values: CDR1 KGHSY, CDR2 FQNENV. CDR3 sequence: CASSQSAGREPQHF. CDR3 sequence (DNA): TGTGCCAGCAGCCAATCAGCGGGACGGGAGCCCCAGCATTTT.

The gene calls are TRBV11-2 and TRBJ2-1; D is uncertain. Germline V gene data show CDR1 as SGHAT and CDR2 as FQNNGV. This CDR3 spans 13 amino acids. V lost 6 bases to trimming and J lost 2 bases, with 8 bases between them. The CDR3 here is CASRPEAYNEQFF. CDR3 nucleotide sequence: TGTGCCAGCAGACCCGAGGCCTACAATGAGCAGTTCTTC. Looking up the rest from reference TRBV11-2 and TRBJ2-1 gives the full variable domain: EAGVAQSPRYKIIEKRQSVAFWCNPISGHATLYWYQQILGQGPKLLIQFQNNGVVDDSQLPKDRFSAERLKGVDSTLKIQPAKLEDSAVYLCASRPEAYNEQFFGPGTRLTVL.

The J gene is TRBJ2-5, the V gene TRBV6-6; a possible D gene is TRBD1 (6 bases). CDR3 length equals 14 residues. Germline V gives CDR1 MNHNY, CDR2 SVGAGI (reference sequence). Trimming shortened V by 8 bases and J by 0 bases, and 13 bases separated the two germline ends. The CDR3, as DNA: TGTGCCAGCGGGCCGAGGGGGTACCAAGAGACCCAGTACTTC. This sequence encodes CASGPRGYQETQYF.

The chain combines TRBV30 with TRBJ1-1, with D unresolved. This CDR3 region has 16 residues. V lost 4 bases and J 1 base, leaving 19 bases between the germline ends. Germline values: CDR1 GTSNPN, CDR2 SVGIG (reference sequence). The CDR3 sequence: CAWISNRETRNTEAFF. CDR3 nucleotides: TGTGCCTGGATTTCAAATAGGGAAACTAGGAACACTGAAGCTTTCTTT.

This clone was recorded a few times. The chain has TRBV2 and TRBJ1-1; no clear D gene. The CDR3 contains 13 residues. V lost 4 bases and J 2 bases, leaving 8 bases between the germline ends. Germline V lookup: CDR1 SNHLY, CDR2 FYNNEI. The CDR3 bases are TGTGCCAGCAGTGCTGTCCCTAACACTGAAGCTTTCTTT. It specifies CASSAVPNTEAFF.

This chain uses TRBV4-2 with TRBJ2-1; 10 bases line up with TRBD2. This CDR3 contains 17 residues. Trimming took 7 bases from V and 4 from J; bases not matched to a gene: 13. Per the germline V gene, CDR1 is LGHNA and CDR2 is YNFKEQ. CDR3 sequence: CASTQEISGGTYNEQFF. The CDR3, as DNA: TGTGCCAGCACCCAGGAGATTAGCGGGGGGACGTACAATGAGCAGTTCTTC.

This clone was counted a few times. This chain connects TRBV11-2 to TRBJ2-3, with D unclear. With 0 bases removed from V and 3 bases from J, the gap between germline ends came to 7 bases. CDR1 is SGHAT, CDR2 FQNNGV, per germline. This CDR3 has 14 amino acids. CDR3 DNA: TGTGCCAGCAGCTTAGAAGTGAGGACAGATACGCAGTATTTT. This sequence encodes CASSLEVRTDTQYF.

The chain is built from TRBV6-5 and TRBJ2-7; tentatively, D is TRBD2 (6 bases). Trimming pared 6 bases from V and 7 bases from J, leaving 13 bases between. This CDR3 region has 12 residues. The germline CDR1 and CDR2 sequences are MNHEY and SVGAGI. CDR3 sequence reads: CASSLGAGEQYF. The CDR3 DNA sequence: TGTGCCAGCAGCCTCGGCGCGGGAGAGCAGTACTTC.

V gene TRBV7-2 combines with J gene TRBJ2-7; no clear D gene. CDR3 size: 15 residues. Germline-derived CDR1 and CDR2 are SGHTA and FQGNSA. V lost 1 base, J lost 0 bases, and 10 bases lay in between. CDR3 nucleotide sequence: TGTGCCAGCAGCTTAGTAGTCGAAAGCTCCTACGAGCAGTACTTC. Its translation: CASSLVVESSYEQYF.

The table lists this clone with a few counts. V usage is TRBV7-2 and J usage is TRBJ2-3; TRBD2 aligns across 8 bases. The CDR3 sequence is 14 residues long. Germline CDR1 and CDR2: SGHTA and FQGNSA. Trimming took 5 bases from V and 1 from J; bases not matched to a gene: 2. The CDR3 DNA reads TGTGCCAGCAGCGTGACTAGCGGCACAGATACGCAGTATTTT. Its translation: CASSVTSGTDTQYF.

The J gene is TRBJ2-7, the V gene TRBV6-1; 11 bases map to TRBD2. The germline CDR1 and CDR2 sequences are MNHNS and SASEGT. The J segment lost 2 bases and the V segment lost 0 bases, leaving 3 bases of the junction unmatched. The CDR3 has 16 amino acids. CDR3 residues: CASSEALAGVPYEQYF. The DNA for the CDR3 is TGTGCCAGCAGTGAAGCACTAGCGGGAGTCCCCTACGAGCAGTACTTC.

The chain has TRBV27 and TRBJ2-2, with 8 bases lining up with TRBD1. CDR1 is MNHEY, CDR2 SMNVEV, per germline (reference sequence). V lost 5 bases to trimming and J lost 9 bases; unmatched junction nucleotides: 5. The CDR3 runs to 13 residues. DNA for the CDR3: TGTGCCAGCAGTGGGTGGACAGGGAGGGAGCTGTTTTTT. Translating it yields CASSGWTGRELFF.

The CDR3 region has the DNA TGTGCCTGGAGTGTACGGAGAGCCCACACTGAAGCTTTCTTT. Protein sequence: CAWSVRRAHTEAFF. This chain uses TRBV30 with TRBJ1-1, with D uncertain. Per germline, CDR1 GTSNPN and CDR2 SVGIG (reference sequence). The CDR3 covers 14 residues. Trimming took 0 bases from V and 3 from J, leaving 11 bases between them.

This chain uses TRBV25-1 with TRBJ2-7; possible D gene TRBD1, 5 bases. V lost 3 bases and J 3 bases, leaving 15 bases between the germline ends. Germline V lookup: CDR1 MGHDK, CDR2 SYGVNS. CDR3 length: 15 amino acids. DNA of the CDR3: TGTGCCAGCAGTGATACGACAGACGTAAACTACGAGCAGTACTTC. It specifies CASSDTTDVNYEQYF.

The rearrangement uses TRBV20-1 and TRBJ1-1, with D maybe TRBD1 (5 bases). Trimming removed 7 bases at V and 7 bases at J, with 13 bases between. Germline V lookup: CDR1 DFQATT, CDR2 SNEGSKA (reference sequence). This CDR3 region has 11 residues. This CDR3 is CSGILTDEAFF. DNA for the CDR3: TGCAGTGGTATCCTGACAGATGAAGCTTTCTTT.

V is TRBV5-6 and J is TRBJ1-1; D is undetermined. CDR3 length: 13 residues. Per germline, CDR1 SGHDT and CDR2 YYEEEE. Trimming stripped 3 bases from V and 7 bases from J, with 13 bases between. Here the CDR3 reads CASSSGGLDEAFF. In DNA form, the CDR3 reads TGTGCCAGCAGCTCCGGAGGGTTGGATGAAGCTTTCTTT.